Each of the 2 T cell receptor beta chains below was sequenced from the same sample in a study of T-cell memory formation after mild COVID-19 (dated by TCRdb to the early 2020s). Library construction relied on 5' RACE. Instrument on record: Illumina NovaSeq 6000. TCRdb reanalyzed the raw reads on its own, using fastp at Q25 for trimming and MiXCR for clone calling, and kept in-frame beta chains. CDR3 protein duplicates are merged, each entry listing the most common genes and DNA. This sample lists 560,000 or so distinct CDR3 sequences; approximately 15% were detected once. The ten biggest clones cover about 8.6% of the sample. The specimen was PBMCs or a T cell subset sorted from them (not recorded which). Receptors originate from an adult woman who had mild COVID-19 (a few samples of this study predate the infection). The sample titles of this study are shuffled in the database, so cell type and time point are left out; the donor was told from shared clones.

There are many counts of this clonotype. This rearrangement joins TRBV11-3 to TRBJ2-5; perhaps D is TRBD1 or TRBD2 (5 bases each). Germline V lookup: CDR1 SGHNT, CDR2 YENEEA. Trimming shortened V by 4 bases and J by 0 bases, and 18 bases separated the two germline ends. CDR3 length: 17 amino acids. Here the CDR3 DNA reads TGTGCCAGCAGCTCTTATTCCGGGGACCGCAACCAAGAGACCCAGTACTTC. Encoded protein: CASSSYSGDRNQETQYF.

The rearrangement links TRBV20-1 to TRBJ1-1; 7 nucleotides align to TRBD1. The CDR3 extends over 16 amino acids. The J segment lost 1 base and the V segment lost 0 bases, leaving 8 bases of the junction unmatched. From germline, CDR1 is DFQATT and CDR2 SNEGSKA (reference sequence). CDR3 loop: CSARDRQGLENTEAFF. The CDR3 DNA follows: TGCAGTGCTAGAGATCGACAGGGCCTGGAGAACACTGAAGCTTTCTTT.